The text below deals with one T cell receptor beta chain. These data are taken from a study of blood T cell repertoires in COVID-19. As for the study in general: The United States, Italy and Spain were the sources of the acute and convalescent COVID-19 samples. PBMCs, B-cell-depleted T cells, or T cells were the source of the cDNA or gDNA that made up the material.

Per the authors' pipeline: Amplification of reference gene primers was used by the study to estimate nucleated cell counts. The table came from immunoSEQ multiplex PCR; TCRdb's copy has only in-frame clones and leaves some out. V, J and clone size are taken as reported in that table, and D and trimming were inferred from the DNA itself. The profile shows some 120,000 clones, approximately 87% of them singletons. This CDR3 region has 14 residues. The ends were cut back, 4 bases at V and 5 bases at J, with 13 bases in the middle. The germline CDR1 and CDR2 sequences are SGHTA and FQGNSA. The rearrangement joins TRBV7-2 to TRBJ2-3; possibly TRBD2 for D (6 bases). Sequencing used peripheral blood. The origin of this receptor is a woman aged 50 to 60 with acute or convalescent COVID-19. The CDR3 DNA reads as TGTGCCAGCAGCTCCCGGGCGGGGATAGATACGCAGTATTTT. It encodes CASSSRAGIDTQYF. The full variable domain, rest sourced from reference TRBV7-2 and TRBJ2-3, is GAGVSQSPSNKVTEKGKDVELRCDPISGHTALYWYRQSLGQGLEFLIYFQGNSAPDKSGLPSDRFSAERTGGSVSTLTIQRTQQEDSAVYLCASSSRAGIDTQYFGPGTRLTVL.